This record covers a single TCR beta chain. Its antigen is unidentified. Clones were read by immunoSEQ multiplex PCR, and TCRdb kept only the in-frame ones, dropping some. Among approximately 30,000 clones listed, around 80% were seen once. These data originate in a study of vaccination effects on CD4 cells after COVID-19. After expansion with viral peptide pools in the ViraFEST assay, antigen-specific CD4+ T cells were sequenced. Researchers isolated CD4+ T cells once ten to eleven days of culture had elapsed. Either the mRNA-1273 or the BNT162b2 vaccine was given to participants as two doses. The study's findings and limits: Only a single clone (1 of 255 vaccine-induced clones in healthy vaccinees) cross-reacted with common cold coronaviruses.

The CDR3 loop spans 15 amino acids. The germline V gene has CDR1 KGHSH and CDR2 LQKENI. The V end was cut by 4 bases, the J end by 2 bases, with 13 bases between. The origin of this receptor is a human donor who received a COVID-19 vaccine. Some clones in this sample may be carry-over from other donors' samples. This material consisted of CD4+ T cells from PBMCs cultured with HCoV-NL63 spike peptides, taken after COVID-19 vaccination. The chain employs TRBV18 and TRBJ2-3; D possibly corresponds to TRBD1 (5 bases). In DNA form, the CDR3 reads TGTGCCAGCTCACTGACAGCCTTATACACAGATACGCAGTATTTT. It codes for CASSLTALYTDTQYF.